The clone carrying this TCR beta chain was observed a few times. The sample comes from a study of CD8 T cells in ankylosing spondylitis. Germline-derived CDR1 and CDR2 are SQVTM and ANQGSEA. CDR3 size: 13 residues. V dropped 3 bases and J dropped 7; count of bases not matched to a gene: 3. With molecular barcodes, quantitative 5'-RACE was used to make the TCR beta libraries. In TCRdb, the 5' RACE reads were re-called with MiXCR into one record per CDR3 protein. The sample includes approximately 200,000 distinct CDR3 sequences, over 10% of them seen just once. The sequence came from a female donor with ankylosing spondylitis or in good health (not recorded which). J is TRBJ1-4 and V is TRBV29-1, with 9 nucleotides matching TRBD1. Material: blood, either unsorted or a sorted T cell fraction (not recorded which). Here the CDR3 reads CSVESGQGEKLFF. The CDR3 region has the DNA TGCAGCGTTGAGTCGGGACAGGGTGAAAAACTGTTTTTT.